Detailed here is one T cell receptor beta chain. What it binds is unknown. These data originate in a study of Ad26.COV2.S vaccination and SARS-CoV-2 variants. Notes on the study in general: Analyses that measured TCR breadth and depth may have underestimated total T cell responses.

Treatment in this sample: over 15 received Ad26.COV2.S at low or high dose, single or two shots; 5 received placebo; per-sample allocation not given. At day 63 after the first vaccine or placebo injection, samples were drawn. Within Boston, the person who donated was an adult of 18-55 years. The table came from immunoSEQ multiplex PCR; TCRdb's copy has only in-frame clones and leaves some out. The table lists nearly 400,000 clones, 89% of them singletons. Germline CDR1 is SNHLY and CDR2 is FYNNEI. This CDR3 is 16 amino acids long. With 4 bases removed from V and 5 bases from J, the gap between germline ends came to 19 bases.

The clonotype comes from a person between 18 and 65 years old who received the Ad26.COV2.S COVID-19 vaccine or a placebo. This rearrangement joins TRBV2 to TRBJ2-3; D possibly uses TRBD1 or TRBD2 (5 bases each). This specimen consisted of peripheral blood, obtained in a trial of Ad26.COV2.S vaccine versus placebo. In nucleotides, the CDR3 is TGTGCCAGCAGTGGTCCCCGGGGCGATCTGAGAGATACGCAGTATTTT. This codes for CASSGPRGDLRDTQYF.